A single sample gave rise to the 2 T cell receptor beta chains below, sequenced in a study of blood T cell repertoires in COVID-19. Assay used: immunoSEQ multiplex PCR; TCRdb lists only in-frame clones, some missing. The sample consists of tens of thousands of clones, around 90% of them appearing once. The sample comprised peripheral blood. The receptors stem from a woman in her 70s with acute or convalescent COVID-19.

The chain uses TRBV6-5 and TRBJ1-4, with D unclear. The CDR3 is made up of 14 amino acids. V was clipped by 5 bases and J by 10 bases, with 17 bases between them. Germline CDR1 reads MNHEY; CDR2 reads SVGAGI. The CDR3 bases are TGTGCCAGCAGTAACCAATTAGACCGGGGAAAACTGTTTTTT. This translates into CASSNQLDRGKLFF.

The rearrangement joins TRBV7-8 to TRBJ2-1; 9 positions agree with TRBD2. The CDR3 runs 15 residues. V dropped 5 bases and J dropped 4; count of bases not matched to a gene: 6. Looked up from germline, CDR1 is SGHVS and CDR2 is FQNEAQ. The DNA for the CDR3 is TGTGCCAGCAGCCTAGGACTAGCGTATTACAATGAGCAGTTCTTC. As protein: CASSLGLAYYNEQFF.